A single sample is the source of the 29 T cell receptor beta chains below, sequenced in a study of T cells in Graves' hyperthyroidism and ophthalmopathy. RNA transcripts were the template for amplifying TCR beta CDR3 regions. HTBI primers were used for first-round RT-PCR of the TCR CDR3. TCRdb redid the calling of the multiplex PCR reads with MiXCR, one entry per CDR3 protein. This table holds about 640,000 distinct CDR3 sequences, around 20% found once. Sample: blood. These receptors were collected from a man aged 30-40 years with Graves' ophthalmopathy.

This clonotype was observed a handful of times. The chain couples TRBV25-1 to TRBJ2-3; no clear D gene. The germline V and J ends were trimmed by 4 bases and 6 bases, with 5 bases remaining between them. The CDR3 sequence is 11 residues long. The germline CDR1 and CDR2 sequences are MGHDK and SYGVNS. DNA of the CDR3: TGTGCCAGCAGTGCAATCGATACGCAGTATTTT. This sequence encodes CASSAIDTQYF.

This clonotype occurred many times. V usage is TRBV5-1 and J usage is TRBJ2-3, with 10 bases lining up with TRBD2. The germline V gene encodes CDR1 SGHRS and CDR2 YFSETQ. The CDR3 spans 17 residues. The junction had 11 bases not matched to a gene; V was cut back by 4 bases and J by 3 bases. CDR3: CASSILLAGVSTDTQYF. The CDR3 bases are TGCGCCAGCAGCATCCTCCTAGCGGGAGTTTCGACAGATACGCAGTATTTT.

V gene TRBV6-1 combines with J gene TRBJ1-3; 7 bases match TRBD1. Germline values: CDR1 MNHNS, CDR2 SASEGT. This CDR3 has 15 residues. The J segment lost 1 base and the V segment lost 5 bases, leaving 5 bases of the junction unmatched. CDR3 nucleotides: TGTGCCAGCAGTCTTACGACAGGGTCTGGAAACACCATATATTTT. Amino acid sequence: CASSLTTGSGNTIYF.

The chain uses TRBV2 and TRBJ2-5, with D possibly being TRBD2 (6 bases). This CDR3 is built from 15 residues. V was clipped by 5 bases and J by 5 bases, with 18 bases between them. Germline values: CDR1 SNHLY, CDR2 FYNNEI. The CDR3 spells CASSLRGLSAETQYF. Here the CDR3 DNA reads TGTGCCAGCAGTTTAAGGGGACTCTCAGCGGAGACCCAGTACTTC.

At least ten counts were recorded for this clonotype. The J gene is TRBJ2-7, the V gene TRBV12-3 or TRBV12-4, with TRBD1 matching 7 bases. The CDR3 has 14 amino acids. The ends lost 6 bases at V and 2 bases at J; junction bases unmatched: 7. CDR3 bases: TGTGCCAGCAGACCACAGGGGACAGCCTACGAGCAGTACTTC. Protein sequence: CASRPQGTAYEQYF.

The sample holds many counts of this clonotype. V is TRBV11-2 and J is TRBJ2-5, with 9 bases fitting TRBD1. Germline V gene data show CDR1 as SGHAT and CDR2 as FQNNGV. The CDR3 is 14 residues long. The J segment lost 6 bases and the V segment lost 4 bases, leaving 6 bases of the junction unmatched. The CDR3 DNA is TGTGCCAGCAGCTCGGGACAGGGCTTTCAGACCCAGTACTTC. Amino acids: CASSSGQGFQTQYF.

This clonotype was detected a few times. The chain is built from TRBV6-5 and TRBJ2-5; TRBD1 agrees at 7 bases. The J segment lost 14 bases and the V segment lost 0 bases, leaving 18 bases of the junction unmatched. Germline assignment: CDR1 MNHEY and CDR2 SVGAGI. The CDR3 loop spans 16 amino acids. The DNA of the CDR3 is TGTGCCAGCAGTTACTCGATAGCCGGGACAGCCCAGTCCCGCTACTTC. Its translation: CASSYSIAGTAQSRYF.

This clonotype has more than one count but fewer than ten. The rearrangement links TRBV24-1 to TRBJ2-1; 10 positions match TRBD1. The CDR3 extends over 15 amino acids. The V and J ends lost 9 bases and 6 bases, in that order; junction bases with no gene match: 10. The germline CDR1 and CDR2 sequences are KGHDR and SFDVKD. In DNA, the CDR3 is TGTGCCACCGCTTCATCCGGGACAGGGGCCAATGAGCAGTTCTTC. Translating gives CATASSGTGANEQFF.

This clonotype was seen only a few times. J is TRBJ2-1 and V is TRBV2, with D unclear. The CDR3 consists of 16 residues. The germline V and J ends were trimmed by 3 bases and 8 bases, with 20 bases remaining between them. The germline V gene encodes CDR1 SNHLY and CDR2 FYNNEI. Written as DNA, the CDR3 is TGTGCCAGCAGTGAGCGGTCTCCTCGGAATGTCGATGAGCAGTTCTTC. Its translation is CASSERSPRNVDEQFF.

This clonotype has only a few counts. This chain's CDR3 is CASSSGQRLLNTEAFF. CDR3 sequence (DNA): TGTGCCAGCAGCTCGGGACAGCGGCTTCTGAACACTGAAGCTTTCTTT. The V and J genes are TRBV7-9 and TRBJ1-1, with 7 positions matching TRBD1. V was clipped by 4 bases and J by 0 bases; unmatched bases: 8. The CDR3 is 16 residues long. CDR1 is SEHNR and CDR2 is FQNEAQ in the germline V gene (reference sequence).

This clonotype was recorded at least ten times. This chain joins TRBV5-1 and TRBJ1-6; D is unclear. The CDR3 totals 13 residues. V was pared by 4 bases and J by 7 bases, with 9 bases between. Germline assignment: CDR1 SGHRS and CDR2 YFSETQ. The CDR3 bases are TGCGCCAGCAGCCTAGGACTCAATTCACCCCTCCACTTT. It codes for CASSLGLNSPLHF.

This clonotype has more than one count but fewer than ten. This sequence joins TRBV7-9 and TRBJ2-3, with TRBD1 as a possible D gene (6 bases). This CDR3 is 15 amino acids long. Germline lookup yields CDR1 SEHNR and CDR2 FQNEAQ (reference sequence). V dropped 4 bases and J dropped 0 bases, with 11 bases sitting between them. The CDR3 DNA reads as TGTGCCAGCAGCTACCAAGGGGGTAGCACAGATACGCAGTATTTT. Protein sequence: CASSYQGGSTDTQYF.

This clonotype was found a few times. This chain connects TRBV20-1 to TRBJ1-2; no reliable D call. CDR3 length: 12 amino acids. Germline values: CDR1 DFQATT, CDR2 SNEGSKA (reference sequence). Trimming took 6 bases from V and 10 from J, leaving 18 bases between them. The CDR3 DNA follows: TGCAGTGCCGACCCGGGTGGACGCGACTACACCTTC. Amino acid sequence: CSADPGGRDYTF.

This clonotype occurred a few times. This chain connects TRBV20-1 to TRBJ2-1, with TRBD2 matching over 7 bases. V lost 3 bases, J lost 6 bases, and 5 bases stayed unmatched. This CDR3 contains 13 residues. Germline CDR1 and CDR2: DFQATT and SNEGSKA (reference sequence). The CDR3 nucleotides read TGCAGTGCTAGGGGAGCGGGGCCCAATGAGCAGTTCTTC. Residues: CSARGAGPNEQFF.

The gene calls are TRBV6-2 or TRBV6-3 and TRBJ2-5; D tentatively fits TRBD1 or TRBD2 (5 bases each). This CDR3 region has 15 residues. Per germline, CDR1 MNHEY and CDR2 SVGEGT. Trimming took 6 bases from V and 5 from J, leaving 19 bases between them. The CDR3 bases are TGTGCCAGCAGCCAAATTCGAGGGGCTCCGGAGACCCAGTACTTC. This encodes CASSQIRGAPETQYF.

The chain employs TRBV2 and TRBJ2-1, with 11 bases matching TRBD2. The CDR3 has 22 amino acids. Trimming removed 7 bases from V and 0 bases from J; junction bases left unmatched: 23. Germline values: CDR1 SNHLY, CDR2 FYNNEI. Here the CDR3 DNA reads TGTGCCAGCACCGCTCTCTCCCCCACAGGGACTAGCGGATCTAGCTCCTACAATGAGCAGTTCTTC. Amino acid sequence: CASTALSPTGTSGSSSYNEQFF.

V is TRBV4-1 and J is TRBJ2-7; no definite D call. V was cut by 0 bases and J by 7 bases, with 13 bases left in between. The CDR3 extends over 14 amino acids. Germline V gene sequence: CDR1 MGHRA, CDR2 YSYEKL. CDR3 nucleotides: TGCGCCAGCAGCCAAGACCCTCTCTTTAAGGAGCAGTACTTC. Translation: CASSQDPLFKEQYF.

The chain employs TRBV6-2 or TRBV6-3 and TRBJ2-7; 7 positions match TRBD1. This CDR3 has 14 amino acids. Trimming took 4 bases from V and 2 from J; bases not matched to a gene: 5. Per the germline V gene, CDR1 is MNHEY and CDR2 is SVGEGT. Here the CDR3 DNA reads TGTGCCAGCAGTTCGGTGACAGGGCCCTACGAGCAGTACTTC. Its translation is CASSSVTGPYEQYF.

The chain uses TRBV12-3 or TRBV12-4 and TRBJ2-5; the match to TRBD2 covers 8 bases. This CDR3 spans 18 amino acids. The J segment lost 5 bases and the V segment lost 1 base, leaving 15 bases of the junction unmatched. CDR3 in amino acids: CASSLGTGPGGRRETQYF. The CDR3 DNA sequence: TGTGCCAGCAGTTTAGGGACGGGCCCGGGGGGGCGAAGGGAGACCCAGTACTTC.

The V call is TRBV11-2, the J call TRBJ2-2; the match to TRBD2 covers 7 bases. The CDR3 has 16 amino acids. The V segment lost 2 bases and the J segment 4 bases; nucleotides outside the gene matches: 7. The V gene's germline CDR1 is SGHAT and CDR2 FQNNGV. The CDR3 loop is CASSLNGGSSTGELFF. In DNA form, the CDR3 reads TGTGCCAGCAGCTTAAATGGCGGGAGTAGCACCGGGGAGCTGTTTTTT.

The table lists this clonotype with many counts. This chain joins TRBV5-1 and TRBJ2-1, with a possible D match to TRBD2 (5 bases). The germline V and J ends were trimmed by 0 bases and 5 bases, with 15 bases remaining between them. Per the germline V gene, CDR1 is SGHRS and CDR2 is YFSETQ. The CDR3 contains 16 residues. Written as DNA, the CDR3 is TGCGCCAGCAGCTTGGGTCTAGCCCAACCGGACAATGAGCAGTTCTTC. Translation: CASSLGLAQPDNEQFF.

The sample holds many counts of this clonotype. The chain links TRBV2 to TRBJ2-1; D call uncertain. The CDR3 spans 10 residues. Trimming took 7 bases from V and 7 from J, leaving 5 bases between them. The germline CDR1 and CDR2 sequences are SNHLY and FYNNEI. CDR3 region: CASIGNEQFF. The DNA for the CDR3 is TGTGCCAGCATAGGAAATGAGCAGTTCTTC.

The chain is built from TRBV10-3 and TRBJ2-3; 13 positions agree with TRBD2. V lost 11 bases, J lost 3 bases, and 8 bases stayed unmatched. CDR1 is ENHRY, CDR2 SYGVKD, per germline. CDR3 length: 15 amino acids. CDR3 residues: CASWTSGSSTDTQYF. The CDR3, as DNA: TGTGCCTCTTGGACTAGCGGGAGTAGTACAGATACGCAGTATTTT.

The table lists this clonotype with many counts. V gene TRBV4-1 combines with J gene TRBJ1-1, with 8 bases fitting TRBD1. The CDR3 is made up of 15 amino acids. Trimming cost V 4 bases and J 5 bases; bases outside gene matches: 9. The germline V gene encodes CDR1 MGHRA and CDR2 YSYEKL. The CDR3 spells CASSPGQGRRTEAFF. The CDR3 DNA follows: TGCGCCAGCAGCCCCGGACAGGGAAGAAGGACTGAAGCTTTCTTT.

This clonotype was recorded a few times. The chain couples TRBV6-1 to TRBJ2-1; 9 bases match TRBD2. V trimming: 6 bases; J trimming: 6 bases; junction bases outside the gene matches: 12. This CDR3 has 16 amino acids. In germline, CDR1 is MNHNS, CDR2 SASEGT. CDR3 loop: CASRTTLAGRGNEQFF. In nucleotides, the CDR3 is TGTGCCAGCAGAACCACCCTAGCGGGAAGAGGCAATGAGCAGTTCTTC.

This clonotype was counted at least ten times. J is TRBJ2-7 and V is TRBV30; the D gene is possibly TRBD2 (5 bases). Per the germline V gene, CDR1 is GTSNPN and CDR2 is SVGIG (reference sequence). The germline V and J ends were trimmed by 3 bases and 6 bases, with 9 bases remaining between them. CDR3 length: 11 residues. The CDR3 here is CAWSREGEQYF. As DNA, the CDR3 is TGTGCCTGGAGCCGTGAGGGCGAGCAGTACTTC.

This chain connects TRBV12-5 to TRBJ1-1, with a possible D match to TRBD1 (5 bases). Deletions cut 7 bases from V and 7 bases from J, with 16 bases between. CDR1 and CDR2 from the germline V gene are LGHNT and FRNRAP. This CDR3 comprises 13 residues. This CDR3 reads CASVHGAQGEAFF. As DNA, the CDR3 is TGTGCTAGTGTTCATGGGGCGCAGGGTGAAGCTTTCTTT.

On this clonotype itself: Likely a read error: the CDR3 ends without its conserved phenylalanine or tryptophan. This rearrangement joins TRBV20-1 to TRBJ1-1; D uncertain. Germline V gene data show CDR1 as DFQATT and CDR2 as SNEGSKA (reference sequence). CDR3 length: 12 amino acids. The V end lost 2 bases, the J end lost 1 base, and 5 bases lay between the germline ends. The CDR3 sequence: CSARRANTEAFS. The CDR3 nucleotides read TGCAGTGCTAGACGGGCGAACACTGAAGCTTTCTCT.

This clonotype was seen only a few times. V gene TRBV7-3 combines with J gene TRBJ2-5, with D unclear. V was cut by 5 bases and J by 5 bases, with 12 bases left in between. The CDR3 runs 13 residues. The germline CDR1 and CDR2 sequences are SGHTA and FQGTGA. The CDR3 is CASSPASGETQYF. The DNA of the CDR3 is TGTGCCAGCAGCCCAGCCAGTGGGGAGACCCAGTACTTC. Full variable domain (missing parts from reference TRBV7-3 and TRBJ2-5): GAGVSQTPSNKVTEKGKYVELRCDPISGHTALYWYRQSLGQGPEFLIYFQGTGAADDSGLPNDRFFAVRPEGSVSTLKIQRTERGDSAVYLCASSPASGETQYFGPGTRLLVL.